The present entry profiles one T cell receptor (beta chain) with its context. The data stem from a study of technical replicates of blood from a few donors. Germline CDR1 SGHTA, CDR2 FQGNSA. CDR3 length: 16 residues. V was pared by 1 base and J by 3 bases, with 5 bases of the junction left unmatched. Some clones are missing from TCRdb's copy, which holds only in-frame ones; the method was immunoSEQ multiplex PCR. The sample yields approximately 92,000 clones, roughly 95% seen once. The specimen was T cells isolated from PBMCs. J is TRBJ2-3 and V is TRBV7-2; 9 nucleotides match TRBD1. The receptor was derived from a human donor in good health. The DNA of the CDR3 is TGTGCCAGCAGCTTAGTCCCGGGACAGGGAACAGATACGCAGTATTTT. Encoded protein: CASSLVPGQGTDTQYF.